This TCR beta chain was captured in a study of T cell responses to AZD1222 COVID-19 vaccine. The CDR3 is 12 amino acids. Germline V gene sequence: CDR1 MDHEN, CDR2 SYDVKM. Trimming pared 2 bases from V and 4 bases from J, leaving 3 bases between. Only in-frame clones appear in the TCRdb table, and some are missing; sequencing was by immunoSEQ multiplex PCR. The sample contains about 130,000 clones, around 90% of which appear only once. V is TRBV28 and J is TRBJ2-1; D uncertain. The material was peripheral blood, obtained on day 0 of AZD1222 vaccination. This sequence was found in an adult in good health. The CDR3 DNA is TGTGCCAGCAGTTTAAAGTACAATGAGCAGTTCTTC. Translating gives CASSLKYNEQFF.